Presented here are 23 T cell receptor beta chains from one specimen sequenced in a study of blood T cell repertoires in COVID-19 (TCRdb year 2020). The library was generated by the immunoSEQ multiplex PCR assay. Imported from immuneACCESS, the table was reduced by TCRdb to in-frame sequences with V and J called. These copies leave out some clones; in studies compared against another copy, an unresolved V gene accounts for under half, and the cause of the remainder is not known. The sample contains over 75,000 clones, approximately 80% of them found a single time. The ten largest make up more than 9% of the sample. Sequencing input: peripheral blood. The origin of the receptors is a man between 65 and 80 years old with acute or convalescent COVID-19.

The V gene is TRBV30, the J gene TRBJ2-5; perhaps TRBD2 as D (6 bases). Germline lookup yields CDR1 GTSNPN and CDR2 SVGIG (reference sequence). The CDR3 consists of 13 residues. The V end lost 5 bases, the J end lost 4 bases, and 14 bases lay between the germline ends. Written as DNA, the CDR3 is TGTGCCTGGGGACTACATCAGGGAGAGACCCAGTACTTC. Protein product: CAWGLHQGETQYF. The variable domain in full, with the rest retrieved from reference TRBV30 and TRBJ2-5, is SQTIHQWPATLVQPVGSPLSLECTVEGTSNPNLYWYRQAAGRGLQLLFYSVGIGQISSEVPQNLSASRPQDRQFILSSKKLLLSDSGFYLCAWGLHQGETQYFGPGTRLLVL.

The genes are TRBV6-6 and TRBJ2-3; D unclear. Trimming removed 10 bases at V and 4 bases at J, with 9 bases between. Germline CDR1 MNHNY, CDR2 SVGAGI (reference sequence). This CDR3 is 11 amino acids long. The CDR3 sequence: CATRLSDTQYF. In DNA, the CDR3 is TGTGCCACCCGACTCTCAGATACGCAGTATTTT.

This clone was seen just once. This chain uses TRBV27 with TRBJ1-2; D is undetermined. Germline V gene lookup returns CDR1 MNHEY and CDR2 SMNVEV (reference sequence). V lost 4 bases and J lost 8, with 14 bases in between. The CDR3 has 13 amino acids. The CDR3 loop reads CASSYGREGGYTF. The CDR3 DNA reads TGTGCCAGCAGTTACGGGAGGGAGGGAGGCTACACCTTC.

The CDR3 loop is CASSRQANYGYTF. The DNA for the CDR3 is TGTGCCAGCAGTCGACAGGCCAACTATGGCTACACCTTC. J is TRBJ1-2 and V is TRBV3-1 (or the pseudogene TRBV3-2); D is possibly TRBD1 (6 bases). The germline V gene encodes CDR1 LGHDT and CDR2 YNNKEL (reference sequence). This CDR3 comprises 13 residues. Trimming shortened V by 6 bases and J by 2 bases, and 10 bases separated the two germline ends.

V usage is TRBV9 and J usage is TRBJ2-7, with 9 bases fitting TRBD1. The CDR3 consists of 16 residues. V gave up 4 bases and J gave up 5 bases; unmatched junction bases: 13. The germline CDR1 and CDR2 sequences are SGDLS and YYNGEE. The CDR3 loop reads CASSSSSGQGTNEQYF. CDR3 nucleotide sequence: TGTGCCAGCAGCTCAAGTTCGGGACAGGGCACCAACGAGCAGTACTTC.

V usage is TRBV2 and J usage is TRBJ2-3; D might be TRBD1 (6 bases). The germline V and J ends were trimmed by 10 bases and 4 bases, with 15 bases remaining between them. The length of the CDR3 is 13 residues. Germline CDR1 is SNHLY and CDR2 is FYNNEI. CDR3 sequence (DNA): TGTGCCAAACGCAGGGGCCGCGCAGATACGCAGTATTTT. Encoded protein: CAKRRGRADTQYF.

The chain carries TRBV19 and TRBJ1-1; D unresolved. The V and J ends lost 5 bases and 0 bases respectively, with 7 bases between them. The germline gives CDR1 LNHDA, CDR2 SQIVND (reference sequence). The CDR3 has 13 amino acids. CDR3 nucleotides: TGTGCCAGTAGTCCATACATGAACACTGAAGCTTTCTTT. This gives the protein CASSPYMNTEAFF.

The chain recombines TRBV3-1 (or the pseudogene TRBV3-2) with TRBJ1-1; D remains ambiguous. The CDR3 runs to 13 residues. V shed 3 bases and J shed 10 bases, with 15 bases lying between them. From germline, CDR1 is LGHDT and CDR2 YNNKEL (reference sequence). CDR3 nucleotides: TGTGCCAGCAGCCAGGTGGAGGGAAATACAGCTTTCTTT. This codes for CASSQVEGNTAFF.

The V gene is TRBV5-1, the J gene TRBJ1-2, with TRBD1 identical over 8 bases. J gave up 4 bases and V 3 bases, and 8 bases lay outside the gene matches. This CDR3 spans 15 amino acids. Germline lookup yields CDR1 SGHRS and CDR2 YFSETQ. Here the CDR3 DNA reads TGCGCCAGCAGCTACAGGCCGGGACAGGCCTATGGCTACACCTTC. Its translation is CASSYRPGQAYGYTF.

This clone was detected only once. The chain employs TRBV13 and TRBJ2-7; D is perhaps TRBD2 (6 bases). Germline loops: CDR1 PRHDT, CDR2 FYEKMQ (reference sequence). Trimming removed 5 bases at V and 6 bases at J, with 17 bases between. The length of the CDR3 is 14 residues. This CDR3 reads CASSRKRAGGEQYF. The CDR3 nucleotides read TGTGCCAGCAGCCGAAAACGCGCCGGGGGCGAGCAGTACTTC. The whole variable domain, filled in from reference TRBV13 and TRBJ2-7, reads AAGVIQSPRHLIKEKRETATLKCYPIPRHDTVYWYQQGPGQDPQFLISFYEKMQSDKGSIPDRFSAQQFSDYHSELNMSSLELGDSALYFCASSRKRAGGEQYFGPGTRLTVT.

This clone was seen at least ten times. V and J are TRBV10-3 and TRBJ1-4, with 7 bases lining up with TRBD1. CDR3 length: 15 residues. The junction had 6 bases not matched to a gene; V was cut back by 6 bases and J by 2 bases. Germline V gene sequence: CDR1 ENHRY, CDR2 SYGVKD. The CDR3 loop is CAIRGSGGTNEKLFF. In nucleotides, the CDR3 is TGTGCCATCAGGGGGTCAGGGGGGACTAATGAAAAACTGTTTTTT.

The chain uses TRBV7-9 and TRBJ2-1; 7 nucleotides align to TRBD2. V shed 8 bases and J 9 bases; nucleotides not matched to a gene: 7. Germline CDR1 reads SEHNR; CDR2 reads FQNEAQ (reference sequence). The CDR3 loop spans 12 amino acids. This CDR3 is CASSVRETEQFF. The DNA for the CDR3 is TGTGCCAGCTCTGTGCGGGAGACTGAGCAGTTCTTC.

The gene calls are TRBV7-2 and TRBJ1-2; D gene unclear. This CDR3 has 15 residues. V was trimmed by 1 base and J by 2 bases, leaving 11 bases between them. Germline CDR1 and CDR2: SGHTA and FQGNSA. CDR3 sequence reads: CASSLGVAANYGYTF. CDR3 DNA sequence: TGTGCCAGCAGCTTAGGGGTCGCAGCGAACTATGGCTACACCTTC.

This clone was counted only a few times. This chain joins TRBV18 and TRBJ1-1; D uncertain. V was trimmed by 4 bases and J by 4 bases, leaving 10 bases between them. There are 13 residues in the CDR3. Germline CDR1 KGHSH, CDR2 LQKENI. CDR3 DNA sequence: TGTGCCAGCTCACGACCCTCGGGCACTGAAGCTTTCTTT. Its protein product is CASSRPSGTEAFF.

The gene calls are TRBV6-4 and TRBJ2-3; 8 positions match TRBD2. CDR1 is MRHNA and CDR2 is SNTAGT in the germline V gene. The CDR3 totals 15 residues. The ends lost 2 bases at V and 1 base at J; junction bases unmatched: 2. DNA for the CDR3: TGTGCCAGCAGTGACCGAGCGGGGGGCACAGATACGCAGTATTTT. It yields the protein CASSDRAGGTDTQYF.

The chain carries TRBV7-2 and TRBJ2-5, with 9 bases aligning to TRBD2. From germline, CDR1 is SGHTA and CDR2 FQGNSA. CDR3 length: 15 amino acids. The J segment lost 1 base and the V segment lost 5 bases, leaving 5 bases of the junction unmatched. Here the CDR3 reads CASSQRRGGQETQYF. CDR3 nucleotides: TGTGCCAGCAGCCAAAGGCGGGGGGGCCAAGAGACCCAGTACTTC.

The count of this clone is one. The rearrangement joins TRBV2 to TRBJ1-5, with D possibly TRBD1 on 5 matching bases. V shed 2 bases and J shed 2 bases, with 7 bases lying between them. This CDR3 is 14 amino acids long. Germline values: CDR1 SNHLY, CDR2 FYNNEI. DNA for the CDR3: TGTGCCAGCAGTGAAAGCAGGGGCAATCAGCCCCAGCATTTT. Translated, it gives CASSESRGNQPQHF.

CDR3 residues: CASRVGQGISSGYTF. The CDR3 nucleotides are TGTGCCAGCAGAGTAGGACAGGGGATATCATCTGGCTACACCTTC. The chain uses TRBV27 and TRBJ1-2, with 9 bases identical to TRBD1. The CDR3 extends over 15 amino acids. Germline-derived CDR1 and CDR2 are MNHEY and SMNVEV (reference sequence). V shed 6 bases and J 7 bases; nucleotides not matched to a gene: 12.

V usage is TRBV9 and J usage is TRBJ2-1; TRBD2 agrees at 7 bases. Looked up from germline, CDR1 is SGDLS and CDR2 is YYNGEE. The CDR3 consists of 17 residues. The V and J ends lost 2 bases and 5 bases, in that order; junction bases with no gene match: 13. The CDR3 bases are TGTGCCAGCAGCGTTGTGTCGGGACTAAAAAGACACAATGAGCAGTTCTTC. Protein: CASSVVSGLKRHNEQFF.

The chain employs TRBV12-3 or TRBV12-4 and TRBJ1-2; 8 positions match TRBD1. This CDR3 has 13 amino acids. V dropped 5 bases and J dropped 10; count of bases not matched to a gene: 9. In DNA form, the CDR3 reads TGTGCCAGCAGTAAAGACAGGGGTACTGTCTACACCTTC. Translated: CASSKDRGTVYTF.

V gene TRBV10-3 combines with J gene TRBJ2-1; 12 bases map to TRBD2. CDR1 is ENHRY, CDR2 SYGVKD, per germline. This CDR3 comprises 15 residues. The V gene end was trimmed by 0 bases and the J gene end by 6 bases; junction bases not matched to a gene: 0. The DNA of the CDR3 is TGTGCCATCAGTGAGTCGACTAGCGGGAGCAATGAGCAGTTCTTC. It codes for CAISESTSGSNEQFF.

The V and J genes are TRBV14 and TRBJ2-2; TRBD2 matches at 8 bases. Germline CDR1 SGHDN, CDR2 FVKESK. The trim removed 1 base at V and 4 bases at J, leaving 2 bases unmatched. CDR3 length: 15 residues. This CDR3 reads CASSQVGGGTGELFF. CDR3 bases: TGTGCCAGCAGCCAAGTCGGGGGGGGCACCGGGGAGCTGTTTTTT.

This clone was counted once. This chain connects TRBV5-1 to TRBJ1-2; TRBD1 matches at 7 bases. CDR1 SGHRS and CDR2 YFSETQ come from the germline V gene. The CDR3 has 16 residues. Losses at the gene ends were 2 bases for V and 4 bases for J; bases not matched to a gene: 11. CDR3 in amino acids: CASSFAGRQGVYGYTF. In DNA form, the CDR3 reads TGCGCCAGCAGCTTTGCGGGGAGACAGGGAGTCTATGGCTACACCTTC.